The 8 T cell receptor beta chains listed next were all sequenced from one sample in a study of blood T cell repertoires in COVID-19. Some clones are missing from TCRdb's copy, which holds only in-frame ones; the method was immunoSEQ multiplex PCR. The sample lists about 220,000 clones; around 80% were seen once. The source material was peripheral blood. The receptor set was obtained from a woman aged 50 to 65 with acute or convalescent COVID-19.

The chain links TRBV9 to TRBJ2-7; 9 nucleotides match TRBD2. Germline CDR1 is SGDLS and CDR2 is YYNGEE. The CDR3 loop spans 15 amino acids. J lost 1 base, V lost 0 bases, and 2 bases had no gene match. The CDR3 here is CASSVGLAASYEQYF. The CDR3 DNA reads as TGTGCCAGCAGCGTAGGACTAGCGGCGTCCTACGAGCAGTACTTC.

The chain combines TRBV29-1 with TRBJ1-1; 9 nucleotides align to TRBD1. The ends lost 7 bases at V and 1 base at J; junction bases unmatched: 4. The CDR3 runs 13 residues. Looked up from germline, CDR1 is SQVTM and CDR2 is ANQGSEA. The CDR3 nucleotides read TGCAGCGCCGGACAGGGGCCGAACACTGAAGCTTTCTTT. This sequence encodes CSAGQGPNTEAFF.

V and J are TRBV27 and TRBJ2-2; 10 bases line up with TRBD1. Germline V CDR1 and CDR2: MNHEY, SMNVEV (reference sequence). V trimming: 5 bases; J trimming: 7 bases; junction bases outside the gene matches: 7. The CDR3 runs 15 residues. CDR3: CASSPRTGGNGELFF. The CDR3 DNA reads TGTGCCAGCAGTCCTAGGACAGGGGGGAACGGGGAGCTGTTTTTT.

The V call is TRBV28, the J call TRBJ2-6; D may be TRBD2 (6 bases). The V and J ends lost 8 bases and 0 bases respectively, with 8 bases between them. The CDR3 has 14 amino acids. Germline V gene lookup returns CDR1 MDHEN and CDR2 SYDVKM. The CDR3: CASGGSSGANVLTF. The CDR3 nucleotides read TGTGCCAGCGGGGGGAGCTCTGGGGCCAACGTCCTGACTTTC.

The chain combines TRBV28 with TRBJ1-5; D remains ambiguous. Trimming stripped 2 bases from V and 0 bases from J, with 8 bases between. Germline V gene data show CDR1 as MDHEN and CDR2 as SYDVKM. This CDR3 has 15 residues. CDR3 amino acids: CASSLGYYSNQPQHF. CDR3 nucleotide sequence: TGTGCCAGCAGTTTAGGATACTATAGCAATCAGCCCCAGCATTTT.

The rearrangement links TRBV29-1 to TRBJ2-7; the match to TRBD1 covers 7 bases. The CDR3 sequence is 12 residues long. The V and J ends lost 6 bases and 3 bases, in that order; junction bases with no gene match: 5. Germline V gene data show CDR1 as SQVTM and CDR2 as ANQGSEA. Here the CDR3 reads CSVRDSRYEQYF. CDR3 nucleotide sequence: TGCAGCGTACGGGACAGCCGCTACGAGCAGTACTTC.

The V and J genes are TRBV30 and TRBJ1-1; 8 bases align to TRBD1. Germline V gene sequence: CDR1 GTSNPN, CDR2 SVGIG (reference sequence). V dropped 3 bases and J dropped 5; count of bases not matched to a gene: 8. The CDR3 length is 14 residues. The CDR3 region has the DNA TGTGCCTGGAGCTTACAGGGGGGCTTAACTGAAGCTTTCTTT. Its translation is CAWSLQGGLTEAFF.

The J gene is TRBJ2-2, the V gene TRBV12-2; whether TRBD2, the table's D call, matches the DNA was not checked. TRBV12-2 is shown as a pseudogene. This CDR3 region has 17 residues. As DNA, the CDR3 is TGTGCAAGTTGCCCAGAAAGCGGGAGAAGTTGGGCCGGGGAGCTGTTTTTT. Amino acid sequence: CASCPESGRSWAGELFF.